This is a list of T cell receptor beta chains from one sample in a study of blood T cells in healthy people across ages. MiXCR was run by TCRdb on the 5' RACE reads, yielding one entry per CDR3 protein. This table holds roughly 1.9 million distinct CDR3 sequences, around 42% found once. Material: blood. The receptors stem from a human donor in good health. Both conserved end residues are part of each CDR3. A D gene is named only where the DNA matches it firmly.

CDR3aa: CASSPRTRAYEQYF
d_gene: .
v_gene: TRBV7-2

CDR3aa: CSEAVAGPYQETQYF
d_gene: TRBD2
v_gene: TRBV29-1

CDR3aa: CASSHVRTSGIYEQYF
d_gene: TRBD2
v_gene: TRBV10-2

CDR3aa: CACLSGANVLTF
d_gene: .
v_gene: TRBV30

CDR3aa: CSHHQWEDGEQFF
d_gene: .
v_gene: TRBV29-1

CDR3aa: CSVAGTGDTDTQYF
d_gene: TRBD1
v_gene: TRBV29-1

CDR3aa: CAIVGTRSNNEQFF
d_gene: TRBD2
v_gene: TRBV12-3/TRBV12-4

CDR3aa: CASTGTVPSGDYGYTF
d_gene: TRBD1
v_gene: TRBV12-3/TRBV12-4

CDR3aa: CATSRGHRNQPQHF
d_gene: .
v_gene: TRBV15

CDR3aa: CASSQDIGTGGYNEQFF
d_gene: .
v_gene: TRBV4-3

CDR3aa: CASSQARETNEKRFF
d_gene: .
v_gene: TRBV3-1

CDR3aa: CASSQGGPLHF
d_gene: .
v_gene: TRBV3-1

CDR3aa: CASSFSFRGNYEQYF
d_gene: .
v_gene: TRBV12-3/TRBV12-4

CDR3aa: CASSLIAHEQYF
d_gene: .
v_gene: TRBV7-2

CDR3aa: CASSPTSGGSNEQFF
d_gene: TRBD2
v_gene: TRBV7-9

CDR3aa: CASSPSHNYGYTF
d_gene: .
v_gene: TRBV11-2

CDR3aa: CASSLGLRATNEKLFF
d_gene: .
v_gene: TRBV5-5

CDR3aa: CASSFAPQPYEQYF
d_gene: .
v_gene: TRBV5-1

CDR3aa: CASTLIPGIGTDTQYF
d_gene: .
v_gene: TRBV12-3/TRBV12-4

CDR3aa: CSVEGRQGNYGYTF
d_gene: TRBD1
v_gene: TRBV29-1

CDR3aa: CATSPLTGASYEQYF
d_gene: .
v_gene: TRBV15

CDR3aa: CASSLGQGFSHRQFF
d_gene: .
v_gene: TRBV5-1

CDR3aa: CAISGFLGQGETQYF
d_gene: .
v_gene: TRBV10-3

CDR3aa: CASSLSSSNSGNTIYF
d_gene: .
v_gene: TRBV7-2

CDR3aa: CSATLGETQYF
d_gene: .
v_gene: TRBV20-1

CDR3aa: CATSRDRKIGHPYEQFF
d_gene: .
v_gene: TRBV15

CDR3aa: CASSSGLAGAVPYEQYF
d_gene: TRBD2
v_gene: TRBV3-1

CDR3aa: CASSLVAGGMNEQFF
d_gene: TRBD2
v_gene: TRBV5-6

CDR3aa: CSARESRAGQPQHF
d_gene: .
v_gene: TRBV20-1

CDR3aa: CATKAGSSYEQYF
d_gene: TRBD2
v_gene: TRBV10-3

CDR3aa: CASSQDPGQGFGELFF
d_gene: TRBD1
v_gene: TRBV4-1

CDR3aa: CTSSLGTIEETQYF
d_gene: .
v_gene: TRBV5-1

CDR3aa: CASSLWEANYGYTF
d_gene: .
v_gene: TRBV7-9

CDR3aa: CATRGTGDGTETQYF
d_gene: .
v_gene: TRBV24-1

CDR3aa: CSAQGDRTRSYEQYF
d_gene: .
v_gene: TRBV29-1

CDR3aa: CSAHLAGGLETQYF
d_gene: TRBD2
v_gene: TRBV20-1

CDR3aa: CASSLEQLIYGYTF
d_gene: .
v_gene: TRBV7-2

CDR3aa: CASSWVSSGYEQYF
d_gene: .
v_gene: TRBV5-1

CDR3aa: CASSPLDSSNEQFF
d_gene: .
v_gene: TRBV18

CDR3aa: CASSFDPKETQYF
d_gene: .
v_gene: TRBV7-2

CDR3aa: CATSRDEAGREQYF
d_gene: .
v_gene: TRBV15

CDR3aa: CSVELWGEGNGYTF
d_gene: .
v_gene: TRBV29-1

CDR3aa: CASSFARGRGNTIYF
d_gene: .
v_gene: TRBV7-2

CDR3aa: CSARGRAGTEAFF
d_gene: .
v_gene: TRBV20-1

CDR3aa: CASSLRGASGGTDTQYF
d_gene: TRBD2
v_gene: TRBV7-6

CDR3aa: CASSLWTFLGTEAFF
d_gene: .
v_gene: TRBV5-1

CDR3aa: CASSLGTGGPNQPQHF
d_gene: TRBD1
v_gene: TRBV7-9

CDR3aa: CASSLVVDGGTQETQYF
d_gene: .
v_gene: TRBV6-1

CDR3aa: CAGSSQHGANEKLFF
d_gene: .
v_gene: TRBV12-3/TRBV12-4

CDR3aa: CASSSRDRGFEKLFF
d_gene: TRBD1
v_gene: TRBV11-3

CDR3aa: CASSRGPATQYF
d_gene: .
v_gene: TRBV6-6

CDR3aa: CASSQVMLVFKQFF
d_gene: .
v_gene: TRBV4-1